This is a list of T cell receptor beta chains from one sample in a study of T cell repertoires in ileal Crohn's disease. Data came from immunoSEQ multiplex PCR; TCRdb stores just in-frame clones and leaves some out. The repertoire holds some 28,000 clones, with about 82% as singletons. Material: ileal tissue. These receptors were obtained from an adult with Crohn's disease. The CDR3 runs from the conserved cysteine through the conserved F or W.

v_call | cdr3_aa
TRBV7-9 | CASSLGVGLATLDTQYF
TRBV7-9 | CASSPRQASSGNTIYF
TRBV5-5 | CASSSHRLYSYEQYF
TRBV30 | CAWSVWDRDSYGYTF
TRBV5-5 | CASSSQGGAFF
TRBV5-4 | CASSFTGGGEQYF
TRBV9 | CASSVPTGTGAETQYF
TRBV2 | CASRAVLAKNIQYF
TRBV6-5 | CASSRTGEGYTF
TRBV19 | CASSMQGAYEQYF
TRBV2 | CASRESSGYTF
TRBV7-7 | CASSSTGTGETQYF
TRBV4-3 | CASSQVGGGRETQYF
TRBV5-1 | CASSLGSGGAIEYNEQFF
TRBV4-3 | CASSQTVRNEKLFF
TRBV6-1 | CASRGTGGYEQYF
TRBV29-1 | CSAMASGREDEQYF
TRBV5-1 | CASSPQGGWGNTEAFF
TRBV18 | CASSPPGGRTGELFF
TRBV7-2 | CASSLMEGADTQYF
TRBV7-9 | CASSQAQYNSPLHF
TRBV5-1 | CASSPDTSSYNEQFF
TRBV7-2 | CASSLRGNTEAFF
TRBV27 | CASSFPRAGTDTQYF
TRBV5-6 | CASSPPSGRGTSYNEQFF
TRBV6-5 | CASGTGGRGYTF
TRBV11-3 | CASSRGLAAQETQYF
TRBV5-1 | CASTGGANIQYF
TRBV11-2 | CASSLGPPGGYEQYF
TRBV29-1 | CSVAGLMSTDTQYF
TRBV6-5 | CASSGQVNSPLHF
TRBV6-5 | CASSSMRTSGYNEQFF
TRBV7-2 | CASSSRDSPDNEQFF
TRBV5-4 | CASSQTRVSGANVLTF
TRBV6-5 | CASSYTTAGVNTEAFF
TRBV2 | CASRDNYSNQPQHF
TRBV27 | CASSLRTSGRTYEQYF
TRBV2 | CASKGRPFIGADEQYF
TRBV2 | CASNRGLAGALLYEQYF
TRBV2 | CASRRDINEKLFF
TRBV30 | CACSLTGRNNEQFF
TRBV7-2 | CASSRKQGATEAFF
TRBV30 | CAWSVAGYTGELFF
TRBV5-6 | CASSMSRDTSTDTQYF